This T cell receptor beta chain was recorded in a study of CD8+CD57+ T cells in acquired aplastic anemia. About the study: Average DNA yield from sorted CD4+ and CD8+ cells was around 3.2 ug.

V was cut by 1 base and J by 8 bases, with 11 bases left in between. The germline V gene has CDR1 MDHEN and CDR2 SYDVKM. CDR3 length: 13 amino acids. Genomic DNA, the template, was used for profiling of the TCR beta VDJ and CDR3. TCRdb re-derived calls from the reads in MiXCR, one entry per CDR3 protein. Of hundreds of thousands of distinct CDR3 sequences listed, around 30% were seen once; the top ten hold approximately 0.82%. This clonotype was picked up a small number of times. Selection for sequencing was limited to patients who had shown CD8+CD57+ cell expansion by flow cytometry. This chain uses TRBV28 with TRBJ1-2; D is perhaps TRBD1 (5 bases). The receptor was isolated from a human donor with aplastic anemia. The sample was sorted CD4+, CD8+, or CD8+CD57+ T cells (not recorded which) from PBMCs. This CDR3 reads CASSLFGRDGYTF. The CDR3 nucleotides are TGTGCCAGCAGTTTATTTGGCAGGGACGGCTACACCTTC.